This TCR beta chain was recovered during a study of blood T cells in healthy people across ages. A second about 6 to 12 cycle PCR used barcoded and J-beta primers. Every cDNA molecule bore a tag from a template-switch adaptor containing 12 random nucleotides. TCRdb re-analysed the 5' RACE reads in MiXCR, keeping a single row per CDR3 protein. The table records around 1.1 million distinct CDR3 sequences, under 40% of them present only once. About this clonotype itself: Its antigen is undetermined.

Findings and limits, study-wide: CMV status of donors was not determined, possibly confounding expanded clonotype changes. The authors considered diversity estimates from one million T cells to be underestimates.

This CDR3 has 15 residues. Trimming took off 3 bases at V and 2 bases at J, with 11 bases between the two ends. The chain recombines TRBV12-3 or TRBV12-4 with TRBJ1-5; no clear D. This sequence originates from a man between 18 and 35 years old in good health. The sample comprised blood. The CDR3 DNA follows: TGTGCCAGCAGTTTTGCGGGAGGAGGCAATCAGCCCCAGCATTTT. This codes for CASSFAGGGNQPQHF.